The 22 T cell receptor beta chains listed next were all sequenced from one sample in a study of prognosis after radiotherapy for stage I lung cancer. Amplicons of TCR beta CDR3 were generated from genomic DNA by two-round multiplex PCR. Gene-specific TRBV and TRBJ primers were used in PCR round one. TCRdb recomputed calls from the multiplex PCR reads with MiXCR, one row per CDR3 protein. The table records roughly 25,000 distinct CDR3 sequences, approximately 35% of them present only once. Sample: PBMCs, taken before or after stereotactic body radiation therapy (not recorded which). The receptors stem from a donor aged 50 or older with non-small cell lung cancer.

The sample holds many counts of this clonotype. The CDR3 DNA reads TGTGCCAGCAGCGTAGCCTATGGGGAAGAGACCCAGTACTTC. Translated, it gives CASSVAYGEETQYF. The chain combines TRBV9 with TRBJ2-5; D call uncertain. The V and J ends lost 0 bases and 3 bases respectively, with 9 bases between them. The germline V gene has CDR1 SGDLS and CDR2 YYNGEE. The CDR3 is 14 amino acids.

At least ten counts were recorded for this clonotype. The chain couples TRBV19 to TRBJ2-7; 14 bases line up with TRBD2. The CDR3 length is 16 residues. Germline V gene sequence: CDR1 LNHDA, CDR2 SQIVND (reference sequence). The ends lost 3 bases at V and 4 bases at J; junction bases unmatched: 5. The CDR3 protein is CASSMGGTSGSYEQYF. CDR3 nucleotide sequence: TGTGCCAGTAGTATGGGAGGGACTAGCGGGAGTTACGAGCAGTACTTC.

This clonotype was observed a few times. The chain uses TRBV12-3 or TRBV12-4 and TRBJ2-2; D is undetermined. The CDR3 spans 11 residues. Trimming cost V 7 bases and J 11 bases, with 11 bases left between them. This CDR3 reads CASILGGELFF. For the CDR3, the DNA is TGTGCCAGCATACTGGGTGGTGAGCTGTTTTTT.

The chain couples TRBV18 to TRBJ2-2, with a weak D call TRBD1 (6 bases). The V end was cut by 1 base, the J end by 3 bases, with 6 bases between. This CDR3 comprises 14 residues. Germline V gene sequence: CDR1 KGHSH, CDR2 LQKENI. The CDR3 bases are TGTGCCAGCTCACCACAGGGGGACACCGGGGAGCTGTTTTTT. Translation gives CASSPQGDTGELFF.

This clonotype was found many times. The genes are TRBV27 and TRBJ2-1; the match to TRBD2 covers 15 bases. Germline V CDR1 and CDR2: MNHEY, SMNVEV (reference sequence). Losses at the gene ends were 7 bases for V and 0 bases for J; bases not matched to a gene: 7. CDR3 size: 18 residues. The CDR3 DNA reads as TGTGCCAGCACCTCCGGGACTAGCGGGAGGAGCTCCTACAATGAGCAGTTCTTC. This encodes CASTSGTSGRSSYNEQFF.

Worth noting for this clonotype: Given the absence of the conserved phenylalanine or tryptophan at the CDR3 end, a read error is likely. The rearrangement joins TRBV12-3 or TRBV12-4 to TRBJ2-2; maybe TRBD2 (5 bases). This CDR3 has 15 residues. Trimming left V 5 bases short and J 4 bases short, with 14 bases between. In nucleotides, the CDR3 is TGTGCCAGCAGTCTAAGAAGGAGGCCCACCGGGGAGCTGTTTCTT. Its translation: CASSLRRRPTGELFL.

This clonotype was picked up one time. This chain uses TRBV10-2 with TRBJ1-1; no firm D call. Germline V gives CDR1 WSHSY, CDR2 SAAADI. The CDR3 runs to 11 residues. CDR3 in amino acids: CATALDTEAFF. DNA for the CDR3: TGCGCAACGGCCTTGGACACTGAAGCTTTCTTT.

At least ten counts were recorded for this clonotype. The chain recombines TRBV5-1 with TRBJ1-2, with D unclear. The CDR3 is 13 amino acids. Germline CDR1 reads SGHRS; CDR2 reads YFSETQ. With 3 bases removed from V and 6 bases from J, the gap between germline ends came to 12 bases. The CDR3 is CASSWGTEDGYTF. In DNA, the CDR3 is TGCGCCAGCAGCTGGGGAACAGAGGATGGCTACACCTTC.

The gene calls are TRBV28 and TRBJ1-5, with D perhaps matching TRBD1 (5 bases). V was shortened by 8 bases and J by 5 bases, with 16 bases between the two germline ends. CDR1 and CDR2 (germline): MDHEN, SYDVKM. The CDR3 runs 14 residues. Here the CDR3 reads CASHTPGFHQPQHF. The CDR3 DNA follows: TGTGCCAGCCACACCCCAGGGTTCCATCAGCCCCAGCATTTT.

This clonotype was observed at least ten times. The chain recombines TRBV2 with TRBJ2-3, with 9 nucleotides matching TRBD1. V shed 4 bases, J shed 0 bases, and the junction held 2 bases outside the gene matches. The germline V gene encodes CDR1 SNHLY and CDR2 FYNNEI. The CDR3 is made up of 15 amino acids. The CDR3 region is CASSAGTGSTDTQYF. The CDR3 DNA is TGTGCCAGCAGTGCCGGGACAGGGAGCACAGATACGCAGTATTTT. The full variable domain, completed using reference TRBV2 and TRBJ2-3, is EPEVTQTPSHQVTQMGQEVILRCVPISNHLYFYWYRQILGQKVEFLVSFYNNEISEKSEIFDDQFSVERPDGSNFTLKIRSTKLEDSAMYFCASSAGTGSTDTQYFGPGTRLTVL.

This clonotype has at least ten counts. The chain couples TRBV7-3 to TRBJ1-1; no firm D call. V lost 2 bases and J lost 10, with 14 bases in between. In germline, CDR1 is SGHTA, CDR2 FQGTGA. This CDR3 contains 13 residues. The CDR3 DNA follows: TGTGCCAGCAGCTTAGGACCCGAAGGCCGAGCTTTCTTT. Translated: CASSLGPEGRAFF.

This clonotype was found a few times. The chain uses TRBV20-1 and TRBJ2-7, with D possibly being TRBD2 (6 bases). Germline V gene data show CDR1 as DFQATT and CDR2 as SNEGSKA (reference sequence). V dropped 0 bases and J dropped 1 base, with 19 bases sitting between them. The CDR3 covers 17 residues. The CDR3 sequence: CSARDHGGGGISYEQYF. The CDR3 DNA follows: TGCAGTGCTAGAGATCATGGGGGAGGCGGGATTTCCTACGAGCAGTACTTC.

This chain connects TRBV10-2 to TRBJ1-1, with D possibly matching TRBD1 (5 bases). V was pared by 8 bases and J by 3 bases, with 25 bases between. Germline lookup yields CDR1 WSHSY and CDR2 SAAADI. This CDR3 is 17 amino acids long. CDR3 residues: CASVSGGDLSRYTEAFF. The CDR3 bases are TGCGCCAGCGTAAGTGGGGGGGATTTGAGTCGGTACACTGAAGCTTTCTTT.

There are many counts of this clonotype. The chain carries TRBV19 and TRBJ1-2, with D unclear. V was cut by 5 bases and J by 3 bases, with 13 bases left in between. The germline V gene has CDR1 LNHDA and CDR2 SQIVND (reference sequence). CDR3 size: 14 residues. CDR3 coding DNA: TGTGCCAGTAGTGAGGCCGGGAGTTACTATGGCTACACCTTC. As protein: CASSEAGSYYGYTF.

A word on this clonotype: A clone one base away is much larger, so this may be a read error. The chain is built from TRBV29-1 and TRBJ2-3, with D perhaps matching TRBD1 (5 bases). CDR1 SQVTM and CDR2 ANQGSEA come from the germline V gene. V lost 6 bases, J lost 1 base, and 14 bases lay in between. The CDR3 length is 14 residues. CDR3 protein: CSVAPVGGTDTQYF. In DNA, the CDR3 is TGCAGCGTAGCTCCCGTAGGGGGCACAGATACGCAGTATTTT.

This clonotype came up a few times. The rearrangement joins TRBV5-8 to TRBJ2-5; a weak D match, TRBD1 (6 bases). Trimming took 8 bases from V and 1 from J, leaving 24 bases between them. The CDR3 has 17 residues. Germline V gene sequence: CDR1 SGHTS, CDR2 YDEGEE. The CDR3 nucleotides read TGTGCCAGTTTATCCGTTATAGGGGGACCGCGCCAAGAGACCCAGTACTTC. Amino acid sequence: CASLSVIGGPRQETQYF.

V and J are TRBV2 and TRBJ1-5; 10 positions match TRBD1. Unmatched junction bases numbered 4, after V lost 6 bases and J lost 2 bases. The CDR3 runs 15 residues. Germline V gives CDR1 SNHLY, CDR2 FYNNEI. This CDR3 reads CASRGTGVGNQPQHF. CDR3 coding DNA: TGTGCCAGCAGGGGGACAGGGGTTGGCAATCAGCCCCAGCATTTT.

This clonotype was recorded a few times. CDR3 sequence: CASSLGQAGPYGYTF. Written as DNA, the CDR3 is TGTGCCAGCAGCTTGGGACAGGCCGGTCCTTATGGCTACACCTTC. The chain employs TRBV7-2 and TRBJ1-2; 8 positions agree with TRBD1. Losses at the gene ends were 3 bases for V and 5 bases for J; bases not matched to a gene: 8. Germline loops: CDR1 SGHTA, CDR2 FQGNSA. The CDR3 runs 15 residues.

This clonotype was recorded a few times. The chain links TRBV12-3 or TRBV12-4 to TRBJ1-3; D is unclear. V lost 6 bases, J lost 9 bases, and 18 bases lay in between. This CDR3 has 14 residues. The CDR3 sequence: CASRPPGKPGTIYF. CDR3 in DNA: TGTGCCAGCAGACCCCCGGGGAAGCCCGGCACCATATATTTT.

Only a few counts were recorded for this clonotype. One base separates it from a far larger clone, so it is likely a read error. The chain employs TRBV6-2 or TRBV6-3 and TRBJ2-7; the D gene is possibly TRBD2 (6 bases). The CDR3 is made up of 15 amino acids. CDR1 is MNHEY, CDR2 SVGEGT, per germline. V was cut by 5 bases and J by 0 bases, with 14 bases left in between. The CDR3: CASSESLGSSYEQYF. The CDR3 region has the DNA TGTGCCAGCAGTGAATCGCTCGGGAGCTCCTACGAGCAGTACTTC.

V and J are TRBV12-3 or TRBV12-4 and TRBJ1-1; possible D gene TRBD1, 5 bases. The CDR3 contains 13 residues. Trimming cost V 0 bases and J 7 bases, with 9 bases left between them. The CDR3 protein is CASSLARGIEAFF. In nucleotides, the CDR3 is TGTGCCAGCAGTTTAGCTCGGGGCATTGAAGCTTTCTTT.

This clonotype appeared many times. The chain recombines TRBV7-9 with TRBJ2-2; unclear D gene. Trimming took off 3 bases at V and 7 bases at J, with 12 bases between the two ends. This CDR3 has 14 amino acids. Per germline, CDR1 SEHNR and CDR2 FQNEAQ (reference sequence). The CDR3 nucleotides read TGTGCCAGCAGCTTGAAGAGGTCGGGCGGGGAGCTGTTTTTT. Protein product: CASSLKRSGGELFF.